The clone carrying this T cell receptor (beta chain) was seen a few times. TCRdb called the 5' RACE reads again in MiXCR, with one record for every CDR3 protein. The table lists 520,000 or so distinct CDR3 sequences, approximately 22% of them singletons. This entry belongs to a study of identical twins. Germline V CDR1 and CDR2: SQVTM, ANQGSEA. The CDR3 sequence is 12 residues long. The V and J ends lost 5 bases and 5 bases, in that order; junction bases with no gene match: 3. These sequences were also reported in another study, on T cells expressing NK-cell markers. That publication notes: Obtained from sorted CD3+CD56+NKG2C+, CD3+CD56+NKG2C- and CD3+CD56-NKG2C+ T cells were the TCR beta repertoires.

The TCR was taken from a woman aged 18-35 years in good health. The sample consisted of CD4+ T cells sorted from blood. The chain is built from TRBV29-1 and TRBJ1-5; TRBD1 aligns across 7 bases. The CDR3 DNA sequence: TGCAGCGTTCGGGACAGCGATCAGCCCCAGCATTTT. Its translation is CSVRDSDQPQHF.